This record concerns one T cell receptor (beta chain) sequence. Its antigen is not known. The junction departs from the called germline gene at one end, perhaps through a read error. The CDR3 totals 19 residues. Germline values: CDR1 MGHRA, CDR2 YSYEKL. Extraction of RNA together with DNA used about 18-31 mg of unsorted bulk tissue. This specimen belongs to a study of tumor-infiltrating lymphocytes in primary liver carcinoma. Study-level points and caveats: About 8-25% of top clones, no more, were shared by all five regions.

The template, approximately 500 ng total RNA, yielded TCR beta cDNA made with a constant-region primer. For TCR beta, libraries were produced by three nested multiplex PCR rounds using slightly modified ARM-PCR. Amplification in the first two PCR rounds was performed using TRBV1-TRBV30 forward primers and a C-beta reverse primer for roughly 9 cycles each. TCRdb re-derived calls from the multiplex PCR reads in MiXCR, one entry per CDR3 protein. The data hold more than 95,000 distinct CDR3 sequences, with around 64% observed a single time. The chain couples TRBV4-1 to TRBJ2-6; D tentatively fits TRBD1 or TRBD2 (5 bases each). The TCR originated in a woman aged 60-75 years with primary liver carcinoma and hepatitis B virus infection. The specimen was liver tumor tissue from sampling region 3. Subset of the sample: tumor region T3, left-lateral pole. This chain's CDR3 is CASNQVTGTDCSGANVLTF. The CDR3 DNA reads as TGCGCCAGCAACCAAGTAACCGGGACGGACTGCTCTGGGGCCAACGTCCTGACTTTC.